The T cell receptor beta chain described here comes from a study of T cell repertoires in cytomegalovirus infection. MiXCR, applied by TCRdb to the reads, yields one record per CDR3 protein. The sample consists of over 250,000 distinct CDR3 sequences, 20% to 30% of them appearing once. The CDR3 is 14 residues long. V was shortened by 2 bases and J by 3 bases, with 11 bases between the two germline ends. Germline V CDR1 and CDR2: SGHAT, FQNNGV. This receptor was taken from a human donor in good health (CMV status not recorded). Some clones in this sample may be carry-over from other donors' samples. The rearrangement uses TRBV11-2 and TRBJ2-7, with D possibly TRBD1 on 6 matching bases. Sequencing input: PBMCs. The CDR3: CASSLIKGVYEQYF. CDR3 nucleotides: TGTGCCAGCAGCTTAATTAAGGGGGTCTACGAGCAGTACTTC.